This entry lists 13 T cell receptor beta chains sequenced from one sample in a study of T cells in tuberculosis. Cells were sorted from thawed PBMC rested overnight and stained with GMM-loaded CD1B tetramer, viability dye and anti-CD3. C32 glucose monomycolate from Rhodococcus equi was loaded onto the CD1B tetramers. Method: immunoSEQ multiplex PCR; TCRdb's copy keeps in-frame clones and lacks some. This table holds 80,000 to 90,000 clones, approximately 91% found once. Sequencing input: CD1b-GMM tetramer-negative cells sorted from PBMCs. These receptors were taken from an adult woman with latent tuberculosis.

The genes are TRBV4-1 and TRBJ2-7; weak D call: TRBD1 (5 bases). The V end was cut by 2 bases, the J end by 1 base, with 15 bases between. The CDR3 sequence is 16 residues long. The germline CDR1 and CDR2 sequences are MGHRA and YSYEKL. This CDR3 is CASSQTQVARSYEQYF. The CDR3 DNA sequence: TGCGCCAGCAGCCAAACACAGGTGGCCAGATCCTACGAGCAGTACTTC.

The CDR3 nucleotides are TGTGCCAGCAGTGAAAGGCTAGCGGGGGGATTGAGCTCCTACGAGCAGTACGTC. The encoded protein is CASSERLAGGLSSYEQYV. The chain couples TRBV6-1 to TRBJ2-7; 11 nucleotides match TRBD2. The J segment lost 0 bases and the V segment lost 2 bases, leaving 9 bases of the junction unmatched. The germline CDR1 and CDR2 sequences are MNHNS and SASEGT. The CDR3 contains 18 residues.

The chain is built from TRBV23-1 and TRBJ1-1; TRBD1 aligns across 9 bases. TRBV23-1 is treated as an ORF (open reading frame) with a function not yet certain. The CDR3 consists of 16 residues. With V trimmed by 3 bases and J by 1 base, 6 bases remained unmatched. DNA for the CDR3: TGCGCCAGCAGTCATATCGGACAGGGGTCGAACACTGAAGCTTTCTTT. This sequence encodes CASSHIGQGSNTEAFF.

The chain is built from TRBV15 and TRBJ1-5, with D unclear. CDR3 length equals 15 residues. The germline CDR1 and CDR2 sequences are LNHNV and YYDKDF (reference sequence). V gave up 3 bases and J gave up 6 bases, with 15 bases separating them. CDR3 in amino acids: CATSRARGNSQPQHF. In DNA, the CDR3 is TGTGCCACCAGCAGGGCACGAGGAAATAGTCAGCCCCAGCATTTT. Filled out from reference TRBV15 and TRBJ1-5, the complete variable domain reads DAMVIQNPRYQVTQFGKPVTLSCSQTLNHNVMYWYQQKSSQAPKLLFHYYDKDFNNEADTPDNFQSRRPNTSFCFLDIRSPGLGDTAMYLCATSRARGNSQPQHFGDGTRLSIL.

The chain links TRBV7-2 to TRBJ2-5; weak D call: TRBD2 (6 bases). Germline V gives CDR1 SGHTA, CDR2 FQGNSA. The CDR3 contains 15 residues. Deletions cut 5 bases from V and 5 bases from J, with 18 bases between. Here the CDR3 DNA reads TGTGCCAGCAGCAGAGATGGGGGGTGGGCGGAGACCCAGTACTTC. This sequence encodes CASSRDGGWAETQYF.

The sample holds a few counts of this clone. The chain links TRBV14 to TRBJ2-5, with D maybe TRBD1 (5 bases). Germline loops: CDR1 SGHDN, CDR2 FVKESK. V shed 0 bases and J shed 4 bases, with 9 bases lying between them. The CDR3 runs to 14 residues. This CDR3 reads CASSQDTGSETQYF. The CDR3 nucleotides are TGTGCCAGCAGCCAAGATACAGGTTCAGAGACCCAGTACTTC.

This chain connects TRBV7-2 to TRBJ1-4; maybe TRBD1 (6 bases). V shed 3 bases and J shed 3 bases, with 11 bases lying between them. This CDR3 contains 15 residues. Germline V gives CDR1 SGHTA, CDR2 FQGNSA. CDR3 residues: CASSFGDTANEKLFF. The DNA of the CDR3 is TGTGCCAGCAGCTTTGGGGACACAGCTAATGAAAAACTGTTTTTT.

The J gene is TRBJ2-2, the V gene TRBV6-5; TRBD1 matches at 8 bases. Losses at the gene ends were 5 bases for V and 4 bases for J; bases not matched to a gene: 6. The CDR3 contains 15 residues. Germline CDR1 and CDR2: MNHEY and SVGAGI. CDR3 protein: CASSPGQGATGELFF. The CDR3 nucleotides are TGTGCCAGCAGTCCCGGACAGGGTGCCACCGGGGAGCTGTTTTTT.

A remark on this clone: Other DNA sequences in the sample encode the same CDR3. The DNA of the CDR3 is TGTGCCTGGAGCCGGGACACCCTGAACACTGAAGCTTTCTTT. This translates into CAWSRDTLNTEAFF. The gene calls are TRBV30 and TRBJ1-1; D possibly corresponds to TRBD1 (6 bases). The CDR3 sequence is 14 residues long. Trimming pared 3 bases from V and 0 bases from J, leaving 11 bases between. Germline V gives CDR1 GTSNPN, CDR2 SVGIG (reference sequence).

V gene TRBV15 combines with J gene TRBJ1-1, with D possibly TRBD1 on 6 matching bases. The germline CDR1 and CDR2 sequences are LNHNV and YYDKDF (reference sequence). The CDR3 loop spans 13 amino acids. Trimming took off 0 bases at V and 7 bases at J, with 9 bases between the two ends. The DNA of the CDR3 is TGTGCCACCAGCAGAGACCAGGGGTTTGAAGCTTTCTTT. This sequence encodes CATSRDQGFEAFF.

This rearrangement joins TRBV19 to TRBJ1-2; perhaps TRBD1 as D (6 bases). The CDR3 is 15 amino acids. CDR1 is LNHDA and CDR2 is SQIVND in the germline V gene (reference sequence). V gave up 6 bases and J gave up 2 bases, with 16 bases separating them. As DNA, the CDR3 is TGTGCCAGTAGCCATCAGGGGCCAGCGAACTATGGCTACACCTTC. Amino acids: CASSHQGPANYGYTF.

For this clone: The DNA is left out, because the CDR3 cannot be placed on it with certainty; the CDR3 is given as TCRdb lists it. The gene calls are TRBV21-1 and TRBJ2-1; the listed D gene, TRBD1, was not tested against the DNA. TRBV21-1 is an annotated pseudogene. The CDR3 sequence runs 16 residues, both termini included. CDR3: CASSNFGQGSYNEQFF.

The chain combines TRBV2 with TRBJ2-7, with 9 nucleotides matching TRBD1. The germline gives CDR1 SNHLY, CDR2 FYNNEI. The trim removed 6 bases at V and 4 bases at J, leaving 7 bases unmatched. This CDR3 region has 14 residues. The CDR3 coding sequence is TGTGCCAGCAGCCCCGGGACAGGGTATTACGAGCAGTACGTC. Protein product: CASSPGTGYYEQYV.